What follows are 31 T cell receptor beta chains derived from one specimen sequenced in a study of Ad26.COV2.S vaccination and SARS-CoV-2 variants. Treatment specified: around 19 received Ad26.COV2.S at low or high dose, single or two shots; roughly 5 received placebo; per-sample allocation not given. Vaccine and placebo recipients were sampled on day 63 after the first injection. TCRdb keeps only in-frame clones here, not all; method: immunoSEQ multiplex PCR. The sample yields some 340,000 clones, roughly 84% seen once. The sequenced sample was peripheral blood, obtained in a trial of Ad26.COV2.S vaccine versus placebo. These receptors all stem from a person between 18 and 65 years old who received the Ad26.COV2.S COVID-19 vaccine or a placebo.

This CDR3 reads CASSMRDRGSGEQYF. The DNA for the CDR3 is TGTGCCAGTAGCATGAGGGACAGGGGGTCCGGCGAGCAGTACTTC. This chain connects TRBV19 to TRBJ2-7; TRBD1 aligns across 11 bases. Per germline, CDR1 LNHDA and CDR2 SQIVND (reference sequence). The V and J ends lost 6 bases and 6 bases, in that order; junction bases with no gene match: 10. The CDR3 has 15 amino acids.

The chain combines TRBV24-1 with TRBJ2-2; 8 bases are a match to TRBD1. J was trimmed by 7 bases and V by 3 bases; bases with no gene match: 3. The germline V gene encodes CDR1 KGHDR and CDR2 SFDVKD. There are 14 residues in the CDR3. The CDR3 DNA reads TGTGCCACCAGTGATACAGGGGGTGTCGGGGAGCTGTTTTTT. As protein: CATSDTGGVGELFF.

This chain links TRBV18 with TRBJ2-3; D is uncertain. CDR1 is KGHSH and CDR2 is LQKENI in the germline V gene. V lost 2 bases and J lost 0, with 12 bases in between. The CDR3 extends over 16 amino acids. CDR3 sequence: CASSPSRVRSTDTQYF. In DNA, the CDR3 is TGTGCCAGCTCACCATCACGGGTAAGAAGCACAGATACGCAGTATTTT.

The gene calls are TRBV7-2 and TRBJ2-7; D perhaps matches TRBD1 (6 bases). V lost 7 bases and J lost 3, with 16 bases in between. The V gene's germline CDR1 is SGHTA and CDR2 FQGNSA. The CDR3 runs 14 residues. CDR3 region: CASNNRDPVYEQYF. CDR3 nucleotide sequence: TGTGCCAGCAACAACAGGGACCCAGTCTACGAGCAGTACTTC.

The rearrangement uses TRBV6-5 and TRBJ2-7, with a tentative D call TRBD2 (6 bases). The CDR3 is 16 residues long. Trimming removed 0 bases at V and 5 bases at J, with 17 bases between. Germline assignment: CDR1 MNHEY and CDR2 SVGAGI. CDR3 sequence: CASSYSLVGGQNEQYF. CDR3 nucleotides: TGTGCCAGCAGTTACTCCTTGGTGGGGGGTCAGAACGAGCAGTACTTC.

The V gene is TRBV18, the J gene TRBJ1-1; 7 bases align to TRBD1. CDR1 KGHSH and CDR2 LQKENI come from the germline V gene. The CDR3 sequence is 13 residues long. Trimming at V came to 2 bases and at J to 7 bases, leaving 4 bases not matched to a gene. In nucleotides, the CDR3 is TGTGCCAGCTCACCATCCAGGGGGTTTGAAGCTTTCTTT. It yields the protein CASSPSRGFEAFF.

This chain connects TRBV6-4 to TRBJ1-1, with a tentative D call TRBD1 (6 bases). V lost 0 bases and J lost 3, with 17 bases in between. The germline gives CDR1 MRHNA, CDR2 SNTAGT. The CDR3 has 17 amino acids. The CDR3 spells CASSDSRGVGGYTEAFF. CDR3 bases: TGTGCCAGCAGTGACTCGAGGGGGGTCGGGGGTTACACTGAAGCTTTCTTT.

The chain links TRBV7-9 to TRBJ1-5, with D unclear. V gave up 0 bases and J gave up 0 bases, with 6 bases separating them. CDR3 length: 15 amino acids. The V gene's germline CDR1 is SEHNR and CDR2 FQNEAQ (reference sequence). CDR3 sequence reads: CASSLAGNSNQPQHF. CDR3 in DNA: TGTGCCAGCAGCTTAGCAGGTAATAGCAATCAGCCCCAGCATTTT.

The chain couples TRBV19 to TRBJ1-1, with unresolved D. Germline CDR1 and CDR2: LNHDA and SQIVND (reference sequence). Trimming pared 3 bases from V and 1 base from J, leaving 9 bases between. The CDR3 has 14 residues. CDR3: CASSIRAGNTEAFF. The DNA for the CDR3 is TGTGCCAGTAGTATCCGCGCAGGGAACACTGAAGCTTTCTTT.

V usage is TRBV11-2 and J usage is TRBJ1-3; no definite D call. CDR1 SGHAT and CDR2 FQNNGV come from the germline V gene. Trimming pared 6 bases from V and 0 bases from J, leaving 12 bases between. This CDR3 contains 15 residues. As DNA, the CDR3 is TGTGCCAGCAGGTCAATTCGAGGCTCTGGAAACACCATATATTTT. Amino acids: CASRSIRGSGNTIYF.

The rearrangement joins TRBV10-3 to TRBJ1-1; D is possibly TRBD1 (5 bases). CDR3 length equals 15 residues. V dropped 0 bases and J dropped 1 base, with 9 bases sitting between them. Per the germline V gene, CDR1 is ENHRY and CDR2 is SYGVKD. The CDR3 loop reads CAISESKRGNTEAFF. The CDR3, as DNA: TGTGCCATCAGTGAGTCTAAGAGGGGGAACACTGAAGCTTTCTTT.

This clone occurred a few times. The genes are TRBV13 and TRBJ2-7, with a weak D call TRBD2 (6 bases). V was pared by 1 base and J by 0 bases, with 10 bases between. This CDR3 is 15 amino acids long. Germline CDR1 and CDR2: PRHDT and FYEKMQ (reference sequence). The CDR3 region has the DNA TGTGCCAGCAGCTTAGTGGTGGGGGGCTCCTACGAGCAGTACTTC. Translating it yields CASSLVVGGSYEQYF. The full variable domain, its missing parts supplied by reference TRBV13 and TRBJ2-7, is AAGVIQSPRHLIKEKRETATLKCYPIPRHDTVYWYQQGPGQDPQFLISFYEKMQSDKGSIPDRFSAQQFSDYHSELNMSSLELGDSALYFCASSLVVGGSYEQYFGPGTRLTVT.

The rearrangement links TRBV11-2 to TRBJ2-1; D might be TRBD1 (6 bases). This CDR3 has 14 amino acids. The germline V and J ends were trimmed by 1 base and 14 bases, with 18 bases remaining between them. CDR1 and CDR2 from the germline V gene are SGHAT and FQNNGV. This chain's CDR3 is CASSLGTVSSKEFF. The CDR3 region has the DNA TGTGCCAGCAGCTTAGGGACAGTGAGTTCTAAGGAGTTCTTC.

The chain joins TRBV5-1 to TRBJ1-2, with 7 nucleotides matching TRBD1. This CDR3 has 14 amino acids. Germline values: CDR1 SGHRS, CDR2 YFSETQ. V lost 4 bases and J lost 1; bases outside the gene matches: 4. CDR3 bases: TGCGCCAGCAGCCCGACAGGGATTAACTATGGCTACACCTTC. Translating it yields CASSPTGINYGYTF.

This rearrangement joins TRBV15 to TRBJ2-2; the D gene is possibly TRBD1 (5 bases). The germline V gene has CDR1 LNHNV and CDR2 YYDKDF (reference sequence). The CDR3 length is 14 residues. The germline V and J ends were trimmed by 1 base and 7 bases, with 10 bases remaining between them. As DNA, the CDR3 is TGTGCCACCAGCAGAGTAGTAGGGGTCGGGGAGCTGTTTTTT. Translated: CATSRVVGVGELFF. Variable domain in full (rest from reference TRBV15 and TRBJ2-2): DAMVIQNPRYQVTQFGKPVTLSCSQTLNHNVMYWYQQKSSQAPKLLFHYYDKDFNNEADTPDNFQSRRPNTSFCFLDIRSPGLGDTAMYLCATSRVVGVGELFFGEGSRLTVL.

This clone was observed a handful of times. The rearrangement links TRBV7-9 to TRBJ1-1, with 8 bases lining up with TRBD1. Trimming cost V 2 bases and J 5 bases; bases outside gene matches: 7. CDR3 length: 15 amino acids. Germline lookup yields CDR1 SEHNR and CDR2 FQNEAQ (reference sequence). The CDR3 region has the DNA TGTGCCAGCAGCTTATCGCCCAGGGGGCAGACTGAAGCTTTCTTT. This translates into CASSLSPRGQTEAFF.

In DNA, the CDR3 is TGTGCCAGCAGTGAAAATCAGGATTTGAACACTGAAGCTTTCTTT. It encodes CASSENQDLNTEAFF. The chain employs TRBV6-1 and TRBJ1-1, with unresolved D. CDR3 length: 15 amino acids. The V end lost 2 bases, the J end lost 0 bases, and 10 bases lay between the germline ends. The germline V gene has CDR1 MNHNS and CDR2 SASEGT.

This clone turned up a few times. The chain combines TRBV11-2 with TRBJ1-3; 7 bases match TRBD1. V shed 8 bases and J 2 bases; nucleotides not matched to a gene: 12. The CDR3 consists of 16 residues. From germline, CDR1 is SGHAT and CDR2 FQNNGV. CDR3 amino acids: CASRRQGGTAGNTIYF. DNA of the CDR3: TGTGCCAGCCGCCGGCAGGGGGGAACTGCTGGAAACACCATATATTTT.

This chain uses TRBV12-3 or TRBV12-4 with TRBJ1-3; D is possibly TRBD1 (5 bases). Between the trimmed V and J ends, which lost 4 bases and 13 bases, there was a span of 14 bases. The CDR3 loop spans 12 amino acids. CDR3 DNA: TGTGCCAGCAGTTACTCGGGTCAGGGAATATATTTT. It translates to CASSYSGQGIYF.

This clone was found a few times. This chain connects TRBV20-1 to TRBJ1-2; D remains ambiguous. The length of the CDR3 is 10 residues. The V gene's germline CDR1 is DFQATT and CDR2 SNEGSKA (reference sequence). Trimming removed 5 bases from V and 14 bases from J, with 15 bases in between. CDR3 residues: CSAGYPGGTF. The CDR3 nucleotides read TGCAGTGCTGGCTACCCAGGCGGGACCTTC.

Note on this clone: Other DNA sequences of this sample code for an identical CDR3. The chain links TRBV7-9 to TRBJ2-2; the D gene is possibly TRBD2 (6 bases). The CDR3 is 14 residues long. Deletions cut 6 bases from V and 4 bases from J, with 12 bases between. CDR1 and CDR2 (germline): SEHNR, FQNEAQ (reference sequence). In DNA, the CDR3 is TGTGCCAGCAGGTCCGGGGGTGGCACCGGGGAGCTGTTTTTT. It specifies CASRSGGGTGELFF.

The V and J genes are TRBV19 and TRBJ2-1; D uncertain. Trimming removed 3 bases at V and 3 bases at J, with 12 bases between. CDR3 length: 15 amino acids. Germline assignment: CDR1 LNHDA and CDR2 SQIVND (reference sequence). CDR3 bases: TGTGCCAGTAGTATCGGTAGCCCCTACTACAATGAGCAGTTCTTC. It codes for CASSIGSPYYNEQFF.

The chain carries TRBV5-1 and TRBJ1-1; perhaps TRBD1 as D (5 bases). The CDR3 is 13 amino acids. The germline V gene has CDR1 SGHRS and CDR2 YFSETQ. V shed 1 base and J shed 5 bases, with 9 bases lying between them. This CDR3 reads CASSLIGGTEAFF. The CDR3 DNA follows: TGCGCCAGCAGCTTGATCGGGGGTACTGAAGCTTTCTTT.

V is TRBV3-1 (or the pseudogene TRBV3-2) and J is TRBJ1-1, with D hard to call. CDR1 is LGHDT, CDR2 YNNKEL, per germline (reference sequence). The CDR3 spans 12 residues. V lost 1 base and J 7 bases, leaving 7 bases between the germline ends. The CDR3 loop reads CASSQGPSEAFF. CDR3 bases: TGTGCCAGCAGCCAAGGCCCGAGTGAAGCTTTCTTT.

V and J are TRBV7-7 and TRBJ1-1, with 10 bases that match TRBD1. V was clipped by 4 bases and J by 7 bases; unmatched bases: 15. This CDR3 spans 17 amino acids. Per germline, CDR1 SSHAT and CDR2 FNYEAQ (reference sequence). CDR3 sequence (DNA): TGTGCCAGCAGCTCGCGGACAGGGGGTAAGGGCAAGGATGAAGCTTTCTTT. It translates to CASSSRTGGKGKDEAFF.

This rearrangement joins TRBV30 to TRBJ1-2; a possible D gene is TRBD1 (6 bases). CDR1 GTSNPN and CDR2 SVGIG come from the germline V gene (reference sequence). The CDR3 is made up of 12 amino acids. Trimming took off 8 bases at V and 4 bases at J, with 14 bases between the two ends. CDR3 amino acids: CAEGQGSYGYTF. CDR3 DNA: TGTGCCGAGGGCCAGGGGAGCTATGGCTACACCTTC.

J is TRBJ2-2 and V is TRBV4-1, with D perhaps being TRBD1 or TRBD2 (5 bases each). V was shortened by 7 bases and J by 0 bases, with 9 bases between the two germline ends. Germline V CDR1 and CDR2: MGHRA, YSYEKL. The CDR3 is made up of 14 amino acids. Here the CDR3 DNA reads TGCGCCAGCAAAGTGGGGGCGAACACCGGGGAGCTGTTTTTT. Translated, it gives CASKVGANTGELFF.

The chain joins TRBV20-1 to TRBJ2-1; 7 bases agree with TRBD1. Germline V CDR1 and CDR2: DFQATT, SNEGSKA (reference sequence). With 3 bases clipped from V and 9 bases from J, the junction kept 2 bases outside the gene matches. The CDR3 covers 11 residues. This CDR3 reads CSARTGSEQFF. CDR3 nucleotides: TGCAGTGCTAGGACAGGGAGTGAGCAGTTCTTC.

This clone appeared a single time. The chain uses TRBV18 and TRBJ1-2, with D possibly TRBD1 on 5 matching bases. Trimming removed 4 bases from V and 2 bases from J, with 8 bases in between. Germline assignment: CDR1 KGHSH and CDR2 LQKENI. The CDR3 length is 13 residues. The CDR3 bases are TGTGCCAGCTCACTGGACAAAAACTATGGCTACACCTTC. This gives the protein CASSLDKNYGYTF. The variable domain in full, completed from reference TRBV18 and TRBJ1-2, reads NAGVMQNPRHLVRRRGQEARLRCSPMKGHSHVYWYRQLPEEGLKFMVYLQKENIIDESGMPKERFSAEFPKEGPSILRIQQVVRGDSAAYFCASSLDKNYGYTFGSGTRLTVV.

V gene TRBV6-5 combines with J gene TRBJ1-3; D call uncertain. V lost 2 bases and J lost 0, with 8 bases in between. The CDR3 has 15 amino acids. Germline V gives CDR1 MNHEY, CDR2 SVGAGI. This CDR3 is CASSYDGSSGNTIYF. The CDR3 bases are TGTGCCAGCAGTTACGATGGAAGCTCTGGAAACACCATATATTTT.

The CDR3 loop is CASSLPGGNTEAFF. The CDR3 DNA reads as TGTGCCAGTAGCCTACCGGGGGGGAACACTGAAGCTTTCTTT. The chain employs TRBV19 and TRBJ1-1, with D possibly matching TRBD1 (5 bases). V shed 6 bases and J shed 1 base, with 12 bases lying between them. Per germline, CDR1 LNHDA and CDR2 SQIVND (reference sequence). The CDR3 runs to 14 residues.